This record concerns one T cell receptor (beta chain) sequence. A few counts support this clonotype. Its cognate antigen has yet to be identified. It has no much larger one-base neighbor in the sample; base qualities were not kept. This entry comes from a study of T cells in Graves' hyperthyroidism and ophthalmopathy (dated by TCRdb to the late 2010s). Describing the broader study: Peripheral blood was sampled at the time of initial diagnosis, prior to any treatment. Once sampling was done, hyperthyroidism patients were given methimazole at a starting dose of 30 mg daily, whereas ophthalmopathy patients were given high-dose intravenous methylprednisolone. To identify distinguishing TCR V-J signatures, a discovery cohort of around 100 patients was used, comprising 40 to 45 with Graves' ophthalmopathy and some 57 with stable Graves' hyperthyroidism. The approximately 90 discovery patients were randomly split 7:3 into training and test sets. Thyroid tissue and blood T-cell repertoires from about six Graves' hyperthyroidism patients were also compared in the study. Whether ophthalmopathy could be predicted prospectively was tested in an independent validation cohort made up of roughly 19 hyperthyroidism patients plus 17 patients who later progressed to ophthalmopathy. The paper reports TCR Vbeta CDR3 sequencing of more than 120 peripheral blood samples: some 41 ophthalmopathy, over 70 hyperthyroidism and approximately 17 progressor patients.

The CDR3 runs 15 residues from the cysteine to the phenylalanine. The kept DNA is CDR3 alone, 45 bases in frame from the first base. CDR1 is given as MDHEN and CDR2 as SYDVKM, both from the germline V gene. The V end gives up 7 bases and the J end 5 bases, leaving 14 bases in the junction not matched to a gene. Graves' hyperthyroidism was defined as stable when no progression to ophthalmopathy occurred over 18 months of follow-up. Hyperthyroidism patients were newly diagnosed, with disease duration under 2 months, and aged 18 to 65 years. Any patient with an uncontrolled infection, another autoimmune disease, pregnancy or lactation was excluded. Diagnoses relied on clinical symptoms, serum thyroxine and TRAb, thyroid ultrasound and orbital computed tomography. PBMCs were separated from 10 ml of fresh peripheral blood using Ficoll-Paque density gradient centrifugation. Total RNA was extracted using Trizol reagent, and RNA quality was assessed on an Agilent 2100 Bioanalyzer.

The TCR beta CDR3 regions were amplified from the RNA transcripts. The first round of RT-PCR for the TCR CDR3 was performed with the HTBI primer set and the Qiagen OneStep RT-PCR kit. The libraries were constructed in a second round of multiplex PCR and then size-selected and purified. Libraries were sequenced paired-end with 100 bp reads on an Illumina HiSeq2000. The published analysis was carried out like this. SOAPnuke was used to process the raw data, removing reads that contained adapters or uncalled bases, had a mean Phred below 15, or lacked an exact match to the constant primer or identifier. High-quality paired reads were merged with COPE v1.2.5, and unique nucleotide sequences were defined as clonotypes. Clonotypes were aligned to IMGT TRBV, TRBD and TRBJ reference segments using MiTCR v1.1. The analysis included only V-J combinations with a frequency above 0.0001, which together covered approximately 99% of the repertoires. A TCS score was defined as the ratio between F50 (clonal expansion) and ExV (chaos), using BLOSUM62-based TCRdist between CDR3 peptides within each V-J. Welch's t-statistics and random forest reduced roughly 540 V-J features to roughly 13, which were used in a naive Bayes classifier (R e1071). TCRdb reprocessed the public reads (quality trimming at Q25 with fastp, clone calling with MiXCR) and kept in-frame beta chains. Merged by CDR3 protein, the rows form single entries marked with the most common genes and DNA. The V and J calls were not made by the authors but by TCRdb's processing. The sample table records hundreds of thousands of distinct CDR3 sequences; approximately 16% of these occur just once. The top ten constitute about 18% of the sample.

Results and caveats for the whole study, not just this receptor: In validation, the model predicted progression to ophthalmopathy with around 71% sensitivity and 72% to 85% specificity, a median of about 6.7 months before onset. A model built on a 13 V-J signature distinguished ophthalmopathy from stable hyperthyroidism, reaching 85% to 90% sensitivity and about 81% specificity in cross-validation and 80%/75% in testing. Blood samples also contained most of the expanded thyroid clonotypes (frequency above 0.001), which suggests that blood repertoires may reflect thyroid immune responses. Sample size was not statistically predetermined, and investigators were not blinded to group allocation.

The chain is made from TRBV28 and TRBJ2-7, and TRBD1 matches 7 of the central bases. The clonotype was recovered from a woman aged 18-29 years with Graves' hyperthyroidism. Sequenced input: blood. The CDR3 protein sequence reads: CASTPSGTALDEQYF. The DNA sequence is as follows: TGTGCCAGCACGCCTTCTGGGACAGCTCTCGACGAGCAGTACTTC.